Listed below are T cell receptor beta chains from one sample, sequenced in a study of blood T cell repertoires in COVID-19. The assay was immunoSEQ multiplex PCR, and TCRdb's table has in-frame clones only and misses some. There are approximately 140,000 clones in the sample; about four fifths occur only once, and 5% to 7% lies in the top ten. What was sequenced was PBMCs or T cells enriched from blood (not recorded which). The receptor set was obtained from a man aged 40-49 years with acute COVID-19. Each CDR3 is given with its conserved first and last residue. The order of the fields is clone size, D gene, J gene, V gene, CDR3 protein, CDR3 DNA. D genes are given only for firm matches. Size values are once, few and many counts, or a class for expanded clones, and some rows have none.

.	.	TRBJ2-7	TRBV28	CASRVGGSEQYF	TGTGCCAGCAGGGTAGGAGGTAGCGAGCAGTACTTC
.	.	TRBJ1-4	TRBV9	CASSLGHGNEKLFF	TGTGCCAGCAGCCTGGGACACGGTAATGAAAAACTGTTTTTT
.	TRBD1	TRBJ1-5	TRBV28	CASSLFRGTFQPQHF	TGTGCCAGCAGTCTATTCAGGGGGACCTTTCAACCCCAGCATTTT
once	.	TRBJ2-7	TRBV4-1	CASSQVKGDNEQYF	TGCGCCAGCAGCCAAGTAAAGGGGGATAACGAGCAGTACTTC
.	.	TRBJ2-7	TRBV10-3	CAIQAGSSYEQYF	TGTGCCATCCAGGCCGGGAGCTCCTACGAGCAGTACTTC
.	TRBD2	TRBJ2-3	TRBV27	CASSWGLAGITDTQYF	TGTGCCAGCAGTTGGGGACTAGCGGGGATCACAGATACGCAGTATTTT
few	.	TRBJ1-2	TRBV5-1	CASSFEGNYGYTF	TGCGCCAGCAGCTTCGAGGGTAACTATGGCTACACCTTC
.	.	TRBJ1-2	TRBV5-4	CASSSKQGVYSDGYTF	TGTGCCAGCAGCTCAAAACAGGGAGTTTATAGCGATGGCTACACCTTC
.	.	TRBJ1-3	TRBV7-2	CASSFEHRNTIYF	TGTGCCAGCAGCTTCGAACACCGAAACACCATATATTTT
few	.	TRBJ2-7	TRBV5-1	CASRSAYEQYF	TGCGCCAGCAGATCGGCCTACGAGCAGTACTTC
.	.	TRBJ1-4	TRBV10-3	CAISDRGLDTTNEKLFF	TGTGCCATCAGTGACAGGGGCCTCGACACAACTAATGAAAAACTGTTTTTT
.	.	TRBJ2-5	TRBV11-2	CASSSLWGEPRETQYF	TGTGCCAGCAGCTCGTTGTGGGGGGAGCCTCGAGAGACCCAGTACTTC
.	.	TRBJ1-5	TRBV28	CASSFALGGSTDQPQHF	TGTGCCAGCAGTTTCGCCTTGGGGGGATCCACGGATCAGCCCCAGCATTTT
few	.	TRBJ1-6	TRBV6-5	CASSSRNSPLHF	TGTGCCAGCAGTTCTCGGAATTCACCCCTCCACTTT
few	TRBD1	TRBJ1-5	TRBV19	CASSIQGASNQPQHF	TGTGCCAGTAGTATTCAGGGGGCCAGCAATCAGCCCCAGCATTTT
.	TRBD1	TRBJ2-1	TRBV4-3	CASSRVRDRGDEQFF	TGCGCCAGCAGCCGAGTGCGGGACAGGGGAGATGAGCAGTTCTTC
.	.	TRBJ1-3	TRBV28	CASTWGRGRFFTGNTIYF	TGTGCCAGCACCTGGGGTAGGGGGAGATTTTTTACTGGAAACACCATATATTTT
.	.	TRBJ1-2	TRBV4-1	CASRTSDRIDGYTF	TGCGCCAGCAGGACCAGCGACAGGATCGATGGCTACACCTTC
.	TRBD2	TRBJ2-3	TRBV30	CAWSNPGTSGDLTSTDTQYF	TGTGCCTGGAGTAACCCCGGGACTAGCGGAGACCTGACTAGCACAGATACGCAGTATTTT
.	.	TRBJ2-2	TRBV6-4	CASSVSSGGELFF	TGTGCCAGCAGTGTTAGTTCCGGCGGGGAGCTGTTTTTT
.	.	TRBJ2-7	TRBV6-5	CASSYGFAVGQGLYF	TGTGCCAGCAGTTACGGATTTGCGGTCGGGCAGGGACTGTACTTC
once	.	TRBJ2-3	TRBV28	CASSFHVGLASTDTQYF	TGTGCCAGCAGTTTCCATGTGGGGCTCGCTAGCACAGATACGCAGTATTTT
few	.	TRBJ2-5	TRBV7-2	CASSFPPMQETQYF	TGTGCCAGCAGCTTCCCCCCTATGCAAGAGACCCAGTACTTC
.	.	TRBJ1-5	TRBV13	CASSRLGSNQPQHF	TGTGCCAGCAGCCGCCTAGGAAGTAATCAGCCCCAGCATTTT
.	TRBD1	TRBJ2-7	TRBV10-3	CAISGDSLYEQYF	TGTGCCATCAGCGGGGACAGCCTCTACGAGCAGTACTTC
.	TRBD2	TRBJ2-5	TRBV7-8	CASSLPPGLALRETQYF	TGTGCCAGCAGCTTACCTCCGGGACTAGCTTTGAGAGAGACCCAGTACTTC
.	TRBD2	TRBJ2-3	TRBV14	CASSLAGNTDTQYF	TGTGCCAGCAGCTTAGCGGGGAACACAGATACGCAGTATTTT
.	.	TRBJ2-7	TRBV9	CASSVDGHTYEQYF	TGTGCCAGCAGCGTAGACGGACATACCTACGAGCAGTACTTC
.	.	TRBJ2-2	TRBV7-9	CASSPPLGAGRTNTGELFF	TGTGCCAGCAGCCCCCCTTTGGGTGCAGGTCGAACGAACACCGGGGAGCTGTTTTTT
.	TRBD2	TRBJ2-3	TRBV11-3	CASSLGLAGGSTDTQYF	TGTGCCAGCAGCTTGGGACTAGCGGGAGGTAGCACAGATACGCAGTATTTT
few	.	TRBJ1-2	TRBV3-1/TRBV3-2	CASSARDTDGYTF	TGTGCCAGCAGCGCCCGGGACACCGATGGCTACACCTTC
.	.	TRBJ1-1	TRBV5-1	CASSLTGPNTEAFF	TGCGCCAGCAGCCTGACAGGACCGAACACTGAAGCTTTCTTT
.	.	TRBJ2-7	TRBV7-8	CASESGGGGNVNEQYF	TGTGCCAGCGAATCCGGAGGTGGCGGGAATGTGAACGAGCAGTACTTC
.	TRBD1	TRBJ2-7	TRBV6-5	CASSRGQEREQYF	TGTGCCAGCAGCCGCGGACAGGAGCGCGAGCAGTACTTC
.	.	TRBJ2-4	TRBV20-1	CSGDSGNIQYF	TGCAGTGGAGATAGCGGAAACATTCAGTACTTC
.	.	TRBJ2-1	TRBV28	CASSFVGAQIYNEQFF	TGTGCCAGCAGTTTTGTGGGGGCCCAAATCTACAATGAGCAGTTCTTC
.	.	TRBJ2-3	TRBV30	CAWSVLGKPDTQYF	TGTGCCTGGAGTGTACTAGGAAAACCAGATACGCAGTATTTT
.	TRBD1	TRBJ2-7	TRBV19	CASSITGTGVREQYF	TGTGCCAGTAGTATCACCGGGACAGGGGTCCGCGAGCAGTACTTC
.	.	TRBJ2-5	TRBV6-5	CASAVDREAGETQYF	TGTGCCAGCGCCGTCGACAGGGAGGCCGGAGAGACCCAGTACTTC
few	TRBD1	TRBJ1-4	TRBV4-3	CASSQDWTGTGLRTNEKLFF	TGCGCCAGCAGCCAAGACTGGACCGGGACAGGGCTTAGAACTAATGAAAAACTGTTTTTT
.	TRBD1	TRBJ1-2	TRBV5-6	CASRSKGQGNYGYTF	TGTGCCAGCAGATCCAAGGGACAGGGGAACTATGGCTACACCTTC
.	TRBD2	TRBJ2-3	TRBV19	CASRKTSGADTDTQYF	TGTGCCAGTAGGAAAACTAGCGGGGCAGACACAGATACGCAGTATTTT
few	.	TRBJ1-2	TRBV4-2	CASSRGGQNYGYTF	TGTGCCAGCAGCCGGGGGGGACAAAACTATGGCTACACCTTC
.	TRBD1	TRBJ1-1	TRBV11-2	CASSLGTGRRGTEAFF	TGTGCCAGCAGCTTAGGGACAGGGCGACGGGGCACTGAAGCTTTCTTT
.	.	TRBJ1-4	TRBV6-2/TRBV6-3	CASSSSQGEKLFF	TGTGCCAGCAGCTCGAGCCAGGGAGAAAAACTGTTTTTT
.	.	TRBJ2-5	TRBV12-3/TRBV12-4	CASSLLRRQTQYF	TGTGCCAGCAGTTTATTACGGAGGCAGACCCAGTACTTC
.	.	TRBJ1-6	TRBV19	CASSAIDSPYNSPLHF	TGTGCCAGTAGTGCAATCGACTCTCCCTATAATTCACCCCTCCACTTT
.	TRBD2	TRBJ2-3	TRBV28	CASRSVTSGKQDTQYF	TGTGCTTCCCGGTCCGTGACTAGCGGGAAGCAAGATACGCAGTATTTT
.	.	TRBJ1-3	TRBV18	CASSPRGSAGNTIYF	TGTGCCAGCTCACCCAGGGGATCAGCTGGAAACACCATATATTTT
.	TRBD1	TRBJ1-5	TRBV5-1	CASSLETGGNQPQHF	TGCGCCAGCAGCTTGGAGACAGGGGGCAATCAGCCCCAGCATTTT
.	.	TRBJ2-7	TRBV4-1	CASSQDQTGVSYEQYF	TGCGCCAGCAGCCAAGATCAGACAGGAGTCTCCTACGAGCAGTACTTC
.	.	TRBJ2-7	TRBV7-2	CASSRLGDSTTYEQYF	TGTGCCAGCAGCCGCCTGGGGGACTCGACCACCTACGAGCAGTACTTC
.	.	TRBJ1-6	TRBV28	CASSLPGGKIGSPLHF	TGTGCCAGCAGTCTCCCGGGGGGTAAGATCGGTTCACCCCTCCACTTT
once	TRBD1	TRBJ1-1	TRBV7-9	CASSLDRARNTEAFF	TGTGCCAGCAGCTTGGACAGGGCAAGGAACACTGAAGCTTTCTTT
.	TRBD1	TRBJ1-3	TRBV16	CASSQSAGTGGYGNTIYF	TGTGCCAGCAGCCAATCGGCGGGGACAGGGGGTTATGGAAACACCATATATTTT
.	.	TRBJ1-2	TRBV2	CASRNAGVGGYTF	TGTGCCAGCAGGAACGCGGGGGTGGGTGGCTACACCTTC
.	TRBD1	TRBJ1-1	TRBV9	CASSTSQGGVTEAFF	TGTGCCAGCAGCACTTCTCAGGGGGGTGTCACTGAAGCTTTCTTT
.	.	TRBJ1-5	TRBV15	CATSWTVSNQPQHF	TGTGCCACCAGCTGGACAGTTAGCAATCAGCCCCAGCATTTT
.	.	TRBJ1-5	TRBV7-9	CASSAQGNNQPQHF	TGTGCCAGCTCCGCCCAGGGGAACAATCAGCCCCAGCATTTT
few	.	TRBJ2-7	TRBV7-9	CASSGAVAYEQYF	TGTGCCAGCAGCGGGGCGGTGGCCTACGAGCAGTACTTC